One T cell receptor (beta chain) is described in this entry. This sample stems from a study of blood T cell repertoires in COVID-19. V gave up 0 bases and J gave up 2 bases, with 7 bases separating them. This CDR3 is 14 amino acids long. CDR1 and CDR2 (germline): SGHDN, FVKESK. Original data processing: Counts of nucleated cells, estimated from reference gene primer amplification, were obtained. TCRdb's copy holds only in-frame clones and misses some; the assay was immunoSEQ multiplex PCR. The V and J calls and the clone size are those of that table, but D and trimming were determined from the DNA. The repertoire includes around 260,000 clones, around nine tenths of them detected once, and 0.9% to 1.2% sits in the top ten. Enrolled through a virtual design, the participants were between roughly 18 and 100 years of age and came from about two dozen US areas. Participants were placed into cohorts based on the clinical history they reported. Recovery among Cohort 3 donors was established by two negative PCRs, clearance, or symptom resolution.

The chain uses TRBV14 and TRBJ1-2; D is ambiguous. Sequenced input: PBMCs or T cells enriched from blood (not recorded which). The TCR originated in a woman aged 25 to 39 who had recovered from COVID-19. The CDR3 region has the DNA TGTGCCAGCAGCCAAGATACAGCCAACTATGGCTACACCTTC. Protein product: CASSQDTANYGYTF.